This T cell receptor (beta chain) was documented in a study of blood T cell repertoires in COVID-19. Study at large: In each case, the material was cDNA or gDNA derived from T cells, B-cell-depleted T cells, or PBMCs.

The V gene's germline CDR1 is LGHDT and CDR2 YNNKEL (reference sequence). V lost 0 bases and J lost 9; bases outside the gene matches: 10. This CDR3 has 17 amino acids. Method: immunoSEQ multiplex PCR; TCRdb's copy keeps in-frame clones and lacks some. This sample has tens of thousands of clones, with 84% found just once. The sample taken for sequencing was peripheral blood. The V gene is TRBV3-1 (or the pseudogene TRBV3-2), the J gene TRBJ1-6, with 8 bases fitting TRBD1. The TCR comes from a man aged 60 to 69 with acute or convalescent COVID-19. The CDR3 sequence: CASSQDPTGQGRSPLHF. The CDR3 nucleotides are TGTGCCAGCAGCCAAGACCCAACAGGACAGGGTCGTTCACCCCTCCACTTT.